These 18 T cell receptor beta chains originate from one sample sequenced in a study of T cells in Graves' hyperthyroidism and ophthalmopathy. Using RNA transcripts as the source, TCR beta CDR3 regions were amplified. In the first-round RT-PCR of the TCR CDR3, the HTBI primer set was used. Using its own MiXCR run on the multiplex PCR reads, TCRdb lists one record per CDR3 protein. Of roughly 560,000 distinct CDR3 sequences detected, roughly 15% appear once; the ten largest clones hold 3.5% to 4.5%. The sequenced sample was blood. These receptor sequences come from a woman aged 40 to 49 with Graves' ophthalmopathy.

This clonotype was found many times. The J gene is TRBJ1-2, the V gene TRBV2; D not certain. V lost 4 bases, J lost 2 bases, and 8 bases lay in between. This CDR3 is built from 13 residues. Germline assignment: CDR1 SNHLY and CDR2 FYNNEI. CDR3 loop: CASSGQTNYGYTF. The CDR3 nucleotides read TGTGCCAGCAGTGGTCAGACCAACTATGGCTACACCTTC.

Ten or more counts support this clonotype. The CDR3 region is CASSYSVRLAGGRETQYF. CDR3 coding DNA: TGTGCCAGCAGTTACTCGGTTCGGCTAGCGGGAGGAAGGGAGACCCAGTACTTC. V and J are TRBV6-5 and TRBJ2-5; 11 bases match TRBD2. The V and J ends lost 0 bases and 5 bases, in that order; junction bases with no gene match: 11. CDR1 and CDR2 (germline): MNHEY, SVGAGI. The CDR3 covers 18 residues.

This clonotype was found many times. The chain links TRBV5-1 to TRBJ2-5; D is ambiguous. The germline V gene has CDR1 SGHRS and CDR2 YFSETQ. Trimming pared 4 bases from V and 1 base from J, leaving 11 bases between. The CDR3 extends over 14 amino acids. Here the CDR3 DNA reads TGCGCCAGCAGCCCCCGACAATTCCAAGAGACCCAGTACTTC. Protein sequence: CASSPRQFQETQYF.

This clonotype was counted many times. J is TRBJ2-5 and V is TRBV2; unclear D gene. V lost 7 bases and J 5 bases, leaving 11 bases between the germline ends. Germline V gene lookup returns CDR1 SNHLY and CDR2 FYNNEI. The CDR3 consists of 12 residues. CDR3: CASTKYAETQYF. The CDR3 DNA is TGTGCCAGCACGAAGTATGCGGAGACCCAGTACTTC.

The chain is built from TRBV6-1 and TRBJ2-2; weak D call: TRBD2 (6 bases). This CDR3 contains 15 residues. The germline V gene has CDR1 MNHNS and CDR2 SASEGT. Trimming left V 7 bases short and J 8 bases short, with 20 bases between. The CDR3 nucleotides read TGTGCCAGCAACTCCTCGGGAGTTGGCGGGGGGGAGCTGTTTTTT. Translated: CASNSSGVGGGELFF.

This clonotype came up many times. CDR3 region: CASSEGPSHLYEQYF. The CDR3, as DNA: TGTGCCAGCAGTGAAGGTCCTAGCCACCTCTACGAGCAGTACTTC. The rearrangement joins TRBV6-1 to TRBJ2-7, with a possible D match to TRBD2 (5 bases). V was shortened by 1 base and J by 3 bases, with 13 bases between the two germline ends. Germline V CDR1 and CDR2: MNHNS, SASEGT. CDR3 length: 15 amino acids.

The table lists this clonotype with many counts. The chain uses TRBV5-1 and TRBJ2-5, with 7 bases fitting TRBD2. Germline CDR1 and CDR2: SGHRS and YFSETQ. The CDR3 contains 15 residues. V was pared by 0 bases and J by 1 base, with 3 bases of the junction left unmatched. The chain's CDR3 is CASSLASGGQETQYF. CDR3 nucleotide sequence: TGCGCCAGCAGCTTGGCCTCGGGGGGCCAAGAGACCCAGTACTTC.

This clonotype was picked up a small number of times. The V call is TRBV7-8, the J call TRBJ1-1, with 8 bases fitting TRBD1. V was clipped by 5 bases and J by 2 bases; unmatched bases: 10. Germline V gives CDR1 SGHVS, CDR2 FQNEAQ. The CDR3 extends over 16 amino acids. The DNA of the CDR3 is TGTGCCAGCAGCCAACCCCGGGGACAGGATAACACTGAAGCTTTCTTT. It is translated as CASSQPRGQDNTEAFF. The full variable domain, its missing parts supplied by reference TRBV7-8 and TRBJ1-1, is GAGVSQSPRYKVAKRGQDVALRCDPISGHVSLFWYQQALGQGPEFLTYFQNEAQLDKSGLPSDRFFAERPEGSVSTLKIQRTQQEDSAVYLCASSQPRGQDNTEAFFGQGTRLTVV.

This clonotype was detected only a few times. V is TRBV19 and J is TRBJ1-4, with a tentative D call TRBD1 (5 bases). The CDR3 length is 14 residues. The germline V gene has CDR1 LNHDA and CDR2 SQIVND (reference sequence). Trimming took off 7 bases at V and 4 bases at J, with 13 bases between the two ends. CDR3: CASTRLGVNEKLFF. CDR3 coding DNA: TGTGCCAGTACCAGACTGGGGGTTAATGAAAAACTGTTTTTT.

This clonotype was seen at least ten times. The chain combines TRBV27 with TRBJ1-5; D call uncertain. Germline V gene lookup returns CDR1 MNHEY and CDR2 SMNVEV (reference sequence). Trimming cost V 4 bases and J 0 bases, with 7 bases left between them. This CDR3 region has 14 residues. This chain's CDR3 is CASSWGYSNQPQHF. The CDR3 bases are TGTGCCAGCAGTTGGGGTTATAGCAATCAGCCCCAGCATTTT.

This clonotype was counted ten times or more. V is TRBV12-3 or TRBV12-4 and J is TRBJ2-7, with unresolved D. This CDR3 is built from 12 residues. Trimming shortened V by 4 bases and J by 3 bases, and 7 bases separated the two germline ends. The CDR3 DNA is TGTGCCAGCAGTTCTGGGTTCTACGAGCAGTACTTC. It codes for CASSSGFYEQYF.

The chain is built from TRBV30 and TRBJ1-5, with TRBD1 as a possible D gene (5 bases). Germline CDR1 and CDR2: GTSNPN and SVGIG (reference sequence). The CDR3 runs 14 residues. Deletions cut 2 bases from V and 0 bases from J, with 8 bases between. The CDR3 protein is CAWSPDSSNQPQHF. The CDR3 nucleotides are TGTGCCTGGAGTCCAGACAGTAGCAATCAGCCCCAGCATTTT.

The gene calls are TRBV4-2 and TRBJ2-7, with 11 bases fitting TRBD1. The CDR3 length is 16 residues. Germline V CDR1 and CDR2: LGHNA, YNFKEQ. V was pared by 4 bases and J by 6 bases, with 11 bases of the junction left unmatched. CDR3 sequence (DNA): TGTGCCAGCAGCCCAGGCCGCCCAGGGACAGGGGGCGAGCAGTACTTC. Translating it yields CASSPGRPGTGGEQYF.

There are a few counts of this clonotype. The V and J genes are TRBV27 and TRBJ1-6; tentative D call: TRBD1 (5 bases). V lost 8 bases and J 8 bases, leaving 16 bases between the germline ends. CDR3 size: 14 residues. Looked up from germline, CDR1 is MNHEY and CDR2 is SMNVEV (reference sequence). The CDR3 nucleotides are TGTGCCAGCGCCTCGACGGGGGAGCATTCACCCCTCCACTTT. Translating gives CASASTGEHSPLHF.

V gene TRBV12-5 combines with J gene TRBJ1-1; tentative D call: TRBD1 (6 bases). The CDR3 has 15 amino acids. Per the germline V gene, CDR1 is LGHNT and CDR2 is FRNRAP. Trimming took 0 bases from V and 5 from J, leaving 13 bases between them. The CDR3 loop reads CASGLVKGVGTEAFF. The CDR3 DNA follows: TGTGCTAGTGGTTTGGTCAAGGGGGTTGGAACTGAAGCTTTCTTT.

This chain joins TRBV6-1 and TRBJ2-7; a weak D match, TRBD2 (5 bases). Germline V gene data show CDR1 as MNHNS and CDR2 as SASEGT. The V gene lost 6 bases and the J gene lost 3 bases, with 12 bases spanning the gap. This CDR3 contains 13 residues. CDR3 bases: TGTGCCAGCAGAACCGGGGTCCTCTACGAGCAGTACTTC. This translates into CASRTGVLYEQYF.

The table lists this clonotype with many counts. The chain has TRBV12-3 or TRBV12-4 and TRBJ2-2, with D possibly being TRBD1 (6 bases). Trimming shortened V by 5 bases and J by 1 base, and 14 bases separated the two germline ends. CDR3 length equals 16 residues. The CDR3 loop reads CASSRPHRVNTGELFF. The DNA of the CDR3 is TGTGCCAGCAGTCGACCCCACAGGGTGAACACCGGGGAGCTGTTTTTT.

This clonotype has ten or more counts. The rearrangement links TRBV6-2 or TRBV6-3 to TRBJ2-5; D is unresolved. CDR3 length: 17 residues. CDR1 and CDR2 (germline): MNHEY, SVGEGT. Trimming shortened V by 2 bases and J by 1 base, and 17 bases separated the two germline ends. CDR3 amino acids: CASSYGLSAKFQETQYF. The DNA for the CDR3 is TGTGCCAGCAGTTACGGTTTGAGCGCCAAATTCCAAGAGACCCAGTACTTC.